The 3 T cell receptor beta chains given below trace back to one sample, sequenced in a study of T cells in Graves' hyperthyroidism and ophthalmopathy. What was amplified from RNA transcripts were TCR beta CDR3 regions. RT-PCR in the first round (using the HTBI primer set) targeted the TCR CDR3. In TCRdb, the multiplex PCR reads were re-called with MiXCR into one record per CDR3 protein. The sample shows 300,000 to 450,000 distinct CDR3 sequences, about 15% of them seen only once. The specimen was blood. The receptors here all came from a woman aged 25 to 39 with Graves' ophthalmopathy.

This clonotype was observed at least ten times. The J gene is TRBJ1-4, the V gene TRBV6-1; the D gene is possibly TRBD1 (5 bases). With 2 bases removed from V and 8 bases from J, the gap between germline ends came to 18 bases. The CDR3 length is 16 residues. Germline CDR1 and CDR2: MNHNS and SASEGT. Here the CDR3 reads CASSESFGRVGEKLFF. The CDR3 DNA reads TGTGCCAGCAGTGAAAGTTTTGGCAGGGTCGGGGAAAAACTGTTTTTT.

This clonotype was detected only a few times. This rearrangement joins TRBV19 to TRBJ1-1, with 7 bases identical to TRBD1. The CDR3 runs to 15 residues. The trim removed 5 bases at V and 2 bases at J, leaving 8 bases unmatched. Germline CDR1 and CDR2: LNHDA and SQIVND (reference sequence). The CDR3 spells CASSDRDLGNTEAFF. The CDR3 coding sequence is TGTGCCAGTAGTGACAGGGATTTGGGAAACACTGAAGCTTTCTTT.

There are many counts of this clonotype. The CDR3: CAKKSGTGIQETQYF. CDR3 sequence (DNA): TGTGCCAAAAAGAGTGGTACAGGCATCCAAGAGACCCAGTACTTC. The chain carries TRBV2 and TRBJ2-5; possibly TRBD1 for D (5 bases). V lost 10 bases, J lost 1 base, and 19 bases lay in between. CDR1 is SNHLY and CDR2 is FYNNEI in the germline V gene. There are 15 residues in the CDR3.